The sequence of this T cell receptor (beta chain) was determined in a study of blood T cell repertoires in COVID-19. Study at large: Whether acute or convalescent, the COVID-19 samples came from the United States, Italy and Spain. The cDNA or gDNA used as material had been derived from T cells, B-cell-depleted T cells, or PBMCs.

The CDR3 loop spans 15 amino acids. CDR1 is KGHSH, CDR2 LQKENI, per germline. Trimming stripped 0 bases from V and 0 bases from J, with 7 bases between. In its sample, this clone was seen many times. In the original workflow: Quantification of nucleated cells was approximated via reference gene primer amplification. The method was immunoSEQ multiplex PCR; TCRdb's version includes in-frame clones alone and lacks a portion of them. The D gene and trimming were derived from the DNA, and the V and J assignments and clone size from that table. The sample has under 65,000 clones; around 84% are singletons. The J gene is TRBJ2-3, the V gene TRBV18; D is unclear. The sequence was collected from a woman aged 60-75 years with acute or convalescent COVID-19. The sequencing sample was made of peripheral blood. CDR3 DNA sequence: TGTGCCAGCTCACCACCGCCAGTGAGCACAGATACGCAGTATTTT. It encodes CASSPPPVSTDTQYF.